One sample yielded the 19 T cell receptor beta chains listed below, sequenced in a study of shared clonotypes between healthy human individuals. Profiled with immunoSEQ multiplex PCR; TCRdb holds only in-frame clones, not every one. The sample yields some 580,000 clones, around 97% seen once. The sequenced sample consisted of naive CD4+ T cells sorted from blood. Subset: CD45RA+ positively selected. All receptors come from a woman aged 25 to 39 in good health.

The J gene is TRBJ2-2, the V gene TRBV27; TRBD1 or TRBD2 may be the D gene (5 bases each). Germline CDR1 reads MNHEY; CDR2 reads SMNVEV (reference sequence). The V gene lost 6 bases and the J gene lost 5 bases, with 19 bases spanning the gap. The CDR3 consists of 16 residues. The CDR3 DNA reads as TGTGCCAGCAGAAGGGCCGGGACGGCAAAGACCGGGGAGCTGTTTTTT. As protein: CASRRAGTAKTGELFF.

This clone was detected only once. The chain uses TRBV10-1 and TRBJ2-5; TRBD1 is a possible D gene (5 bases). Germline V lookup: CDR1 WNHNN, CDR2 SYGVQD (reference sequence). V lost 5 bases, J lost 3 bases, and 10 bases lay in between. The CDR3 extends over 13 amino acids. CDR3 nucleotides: TGCGCCAGCAGTAGACAGCAAAAAGAGACCCAGTACTTC. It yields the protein CASSRQQKETQYF.

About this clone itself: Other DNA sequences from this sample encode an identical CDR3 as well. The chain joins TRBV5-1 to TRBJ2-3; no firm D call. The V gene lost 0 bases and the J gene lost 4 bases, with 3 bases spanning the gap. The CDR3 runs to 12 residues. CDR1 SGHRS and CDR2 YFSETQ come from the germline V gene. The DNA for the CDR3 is TGCGCCAGCAGCTTGGAGTCAGATACGCAGTATTTT. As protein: CASSLESDTQYF.

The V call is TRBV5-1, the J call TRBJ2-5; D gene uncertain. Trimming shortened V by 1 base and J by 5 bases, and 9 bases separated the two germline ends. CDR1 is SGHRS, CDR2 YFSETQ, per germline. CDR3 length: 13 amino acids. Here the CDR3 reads CASSLTLGETQYF. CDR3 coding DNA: TGCGCCAGCAGCTTGACGCTCGGGGAGACCCAGTACTTC. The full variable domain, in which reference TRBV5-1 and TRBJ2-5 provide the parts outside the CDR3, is KAGVTQTPRYLIKTRGQQVTLSCSPISGHRSVSWYQQTPGQGLQFLFEYFSETQRNKGNFPGRFSGRQFSNSRSEMNVSTLELGDSALYLCASSLTLGETQYFGPGTRLLVL.

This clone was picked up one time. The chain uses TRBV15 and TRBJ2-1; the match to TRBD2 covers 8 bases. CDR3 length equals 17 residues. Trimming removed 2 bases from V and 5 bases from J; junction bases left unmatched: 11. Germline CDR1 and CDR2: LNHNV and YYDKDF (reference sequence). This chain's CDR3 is CATSRSRAGEGNNEQFF. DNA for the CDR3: TGTGCCACCAGCAGATCCAGAGCGGGGGAGGGGAACAATGAGCAGTTCTTC.

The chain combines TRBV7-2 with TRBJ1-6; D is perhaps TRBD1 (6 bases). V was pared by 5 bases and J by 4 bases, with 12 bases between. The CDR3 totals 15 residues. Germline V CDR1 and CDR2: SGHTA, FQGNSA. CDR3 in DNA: TGTGCCAGCAGCCTACCACAGGGATATAATTCACCCCTCCACTTT. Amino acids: CASSLPQGYNSPLHF.

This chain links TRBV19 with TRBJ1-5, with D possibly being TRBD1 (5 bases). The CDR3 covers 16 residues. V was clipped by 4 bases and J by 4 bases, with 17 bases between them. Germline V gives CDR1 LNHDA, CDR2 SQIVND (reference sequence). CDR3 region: CASSKHRQTINQPQHF. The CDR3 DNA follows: TGTGCCAGTAGTAAACACAGGCAGACTATTAATCAGCCCCAGCATTTT.

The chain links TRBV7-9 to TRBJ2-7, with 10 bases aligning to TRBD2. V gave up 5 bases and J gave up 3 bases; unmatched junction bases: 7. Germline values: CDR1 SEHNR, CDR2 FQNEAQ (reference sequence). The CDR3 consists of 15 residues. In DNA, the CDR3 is TGTGCCAGCAGCAAGCGGACTAGCGGTTACTACGAGCAGTACTTC. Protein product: CASSKRTSGYYEQYF.

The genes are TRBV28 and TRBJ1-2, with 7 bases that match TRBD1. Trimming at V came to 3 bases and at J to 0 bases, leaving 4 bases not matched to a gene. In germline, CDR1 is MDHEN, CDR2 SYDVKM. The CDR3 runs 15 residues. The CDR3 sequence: CASSFGDRPNYGYTF. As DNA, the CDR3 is TGTGCCAGCAGTTTTGGGGACAGACCTAACTATGGCTACACCTTC.

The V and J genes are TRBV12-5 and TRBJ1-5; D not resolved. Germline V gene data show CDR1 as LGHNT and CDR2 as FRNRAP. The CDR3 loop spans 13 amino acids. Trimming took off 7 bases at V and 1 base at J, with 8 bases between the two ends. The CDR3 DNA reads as TGTGCTAGTGCCGACGGAAGCAATCAGCCCCAGCATTTT. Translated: CASADGSNQPQHF.

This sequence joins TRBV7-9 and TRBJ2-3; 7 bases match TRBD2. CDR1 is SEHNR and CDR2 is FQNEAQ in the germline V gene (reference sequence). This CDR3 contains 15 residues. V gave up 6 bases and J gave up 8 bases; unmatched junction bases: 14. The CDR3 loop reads CASSLRKTSSVTQYF. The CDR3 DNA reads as TGTGCCAGCAGTCTTCGAAAGACTAGCAGCGTTACGCAGTATTTT.

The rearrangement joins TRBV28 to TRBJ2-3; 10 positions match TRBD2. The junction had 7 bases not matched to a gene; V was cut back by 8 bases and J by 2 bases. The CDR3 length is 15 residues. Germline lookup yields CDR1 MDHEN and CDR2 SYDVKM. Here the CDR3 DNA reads TGTGCCAGCTTCCCGACTAGCGGGTCCACAGATACGCAGTATTTT. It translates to CASFPTSGSTDTQYF. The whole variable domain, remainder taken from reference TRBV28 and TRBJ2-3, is DVKVTQSSRYLVKRTGEKVFLECVQDMDHENMFWYRQDPGLGLRLIYFSYDVKMKEKGDIPEGYSVSREKKERFSLILESASTNQTSMYLCASFPTSGSTDTQYFGPGTRLTVL.

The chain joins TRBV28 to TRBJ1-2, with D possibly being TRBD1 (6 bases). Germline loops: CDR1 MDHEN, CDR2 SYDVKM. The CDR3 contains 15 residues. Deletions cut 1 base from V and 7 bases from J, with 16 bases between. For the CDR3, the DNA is TGTGCCAGCAGTTTATCGTCGACAGGAGGGGGTGGCTACACCTTC. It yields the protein CASSLSSTGGGGYTF.

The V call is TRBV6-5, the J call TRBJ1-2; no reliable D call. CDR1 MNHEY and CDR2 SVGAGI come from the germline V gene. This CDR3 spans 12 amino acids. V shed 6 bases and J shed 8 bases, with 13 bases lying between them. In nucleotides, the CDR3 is TGTGCCAGCAGCCGGACTCAGGAGGGCTACACCTTC. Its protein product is CASSRTQEGYTF.

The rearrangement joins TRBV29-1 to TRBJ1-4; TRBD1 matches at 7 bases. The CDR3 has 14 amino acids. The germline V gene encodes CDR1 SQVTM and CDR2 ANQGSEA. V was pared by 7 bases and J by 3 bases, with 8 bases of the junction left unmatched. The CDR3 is CSGTGDPANEKLFF. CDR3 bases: TGCAGCGGAACAGGGGACCCAGCTAATGAAAAACTGTTTTTT.

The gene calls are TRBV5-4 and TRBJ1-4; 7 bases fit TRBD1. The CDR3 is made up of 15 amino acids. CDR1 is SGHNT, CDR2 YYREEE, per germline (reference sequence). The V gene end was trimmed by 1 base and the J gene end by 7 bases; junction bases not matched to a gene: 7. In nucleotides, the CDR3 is TGTGCCAGCAGCTTGAGACAGGGTGTGAGTGAAAAACTGTTTTTT. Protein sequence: CASSLRQGVSEKLFF.

The CDR3 DNA sequence: TGTGCCAGCAGTTCCAGCGGGATGGGCCCCTCCTACAATGAGCAGTTCTTC. It specifies CASSSSGMGPSYNEQFF. The rearrangement links TRBV28 to TRBJ2-1; TRBD2 matches at 7 bases. CDR1 is MDHEN, CDR2 SYDVKM, per germline. After removal of 4 bases from V and 0 bases from J, the junction contained 9 bases not matched to a gene. The CDR3 has 17 residues.

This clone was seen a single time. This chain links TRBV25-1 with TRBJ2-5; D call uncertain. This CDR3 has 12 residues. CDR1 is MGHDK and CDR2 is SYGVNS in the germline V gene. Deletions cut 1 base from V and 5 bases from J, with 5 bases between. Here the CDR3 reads CASSEWLETQYF. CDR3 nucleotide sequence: TGTGCCAGCAGTGAATGGTTGGAGACCCAGTACTTC. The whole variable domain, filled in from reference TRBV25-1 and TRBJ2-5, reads EADIYQTPRYLVIGTGKKITLECSQTMGHDKMYWYQQDPGMELHLIHYSYGVNSTEKGDLSSESTVSRIRTEHFPLTLESARPSHTSQYLCASSEWLETQYFGPGTRLLVL.

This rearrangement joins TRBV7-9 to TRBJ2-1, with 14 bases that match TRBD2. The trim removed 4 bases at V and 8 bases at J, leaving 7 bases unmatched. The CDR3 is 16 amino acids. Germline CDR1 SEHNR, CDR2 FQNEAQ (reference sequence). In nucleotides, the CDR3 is TGTGCCAGCAGCTCCATAGGGACTAGCGGGAGCTATGAGCAGTTCTTC. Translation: CASSSIGTSGSYEQFF.